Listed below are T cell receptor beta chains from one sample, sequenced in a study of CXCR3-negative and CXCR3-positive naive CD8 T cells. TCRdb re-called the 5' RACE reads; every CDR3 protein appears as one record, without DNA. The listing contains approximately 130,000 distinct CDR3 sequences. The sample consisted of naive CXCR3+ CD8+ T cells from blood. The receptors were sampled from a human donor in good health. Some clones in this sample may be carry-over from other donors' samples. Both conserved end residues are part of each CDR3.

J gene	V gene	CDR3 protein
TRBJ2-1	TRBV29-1	CSSLGGLGGYEQFF
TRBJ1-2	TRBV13	CASTPDGRVLANYGYTF
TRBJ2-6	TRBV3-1	CASSYPGQGASGANVLTF
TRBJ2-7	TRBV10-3	CAIAKTGQLYEQYF
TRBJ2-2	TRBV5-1	CASSLASGSNTGELFF
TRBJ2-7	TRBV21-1	CASSNQGAPSFEQYF
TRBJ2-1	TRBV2	CASSLAGEFLNEQFF
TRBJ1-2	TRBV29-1	CSVPTGNYGYTF
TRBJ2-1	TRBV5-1	CASSLAHRVSSYNEQFF
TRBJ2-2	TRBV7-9	CASSLQAGVLTGELFF
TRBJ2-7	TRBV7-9	CASSIGPGEQYF
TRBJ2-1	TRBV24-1	CATSDLRYNNEQFF
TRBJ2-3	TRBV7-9	CAWRGITDTQYF
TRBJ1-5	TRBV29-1	CSVVGRNQPQHF
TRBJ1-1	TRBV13	CASSQTGTGGFGNTEAFF
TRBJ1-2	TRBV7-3	CASSVPGAAAYTF
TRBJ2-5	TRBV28	CASQQGGSETQYF
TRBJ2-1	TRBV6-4	CASSETSGPYNEQFF
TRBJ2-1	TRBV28	CASSTGLNNEQFF
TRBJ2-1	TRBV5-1	CASSLSGPGSYELAPHNEQFF